This record concerns one TCR beta chain sequence. The specificity of this receptor is unknown. Base qualities were left out, and no much larger clone turns up one base away. The data derive from a study of blood T cell repertoires in COVID-19 (TCRdb year 2020). In the study overall: Collaborator samples came from the United States, Italy and Spain and covered acute and convalescent phases of COVID-19. HLA class I and class II types, where available, came from metadata supplied by the sample provider rather than from assay-based typing. Sample metadata almost always included a de-identified subject ID, COVID-19 status, age in years and sex. The dataset comprised deeply sampled blood TCRbeta repertoires from subjects exposed to, actively infected with, or recovered from COVID-19. The material from the prospective study consisted of cDNA or gDNA derived from T cells, B-cell-depleted T cells, or PBMCs. The repertoires were released in a freely available public database intended as a resource for research on the immune response to SARS-CoV-2. The samples were drawn from the first 160 participants of the ongoing ImmuneRACE study and from over a thousand subjects provided by 6 global collaborators.

Measured from the cysteine to the phenylalanine, the CDR3 is 17 residues long. The only DNA kept is the CDR3, 51 bases in frame from the first base. Unmatched junction bases come to 12, with V trimmed by 4 bases and J by 0 bases. The germline V gene supplies CDR1 SGHRS and CDR2 YFSETQ. TCRbeta CDR3 regions were amplified from genomic DNA by means of the immunoSEQ Assay, a bias-controlled multiplex PCR. As for the authors' bioinformatics: Nucleated cell counts per sample were estimated from amplification of reference gene primers within the assay. To quantify the absolute abundance of each unique TCRbeta CDR3 rearrangement, sequence reads were collapsed and filtered. For each sample, productive Simpson clonality was calculated by taking the square root of Simpson's diversity index across productive rearrangements. TCRdb provides this immuneACCESS table in a form limited to in-frame rearrangements. Some clones are lacking; in checked studies, under half of them reflect an unresolved V gene, and why the rest are absent is not known. V, J and clone size derive from that table, while D and trimming were established from the DNA sequence. In all, the sample holds more than 200,000 clones, and approximately 84% of those were seen once. Jointly, the top ten make up under 14% of the sample.

Overall study outcomes, separate from this receptor: How much clinical and demographic metadata was included differed by source and by participant, and the metadata was provided uncurated.

One collaborating source in Seattle enrolled patients during active infection and followed them longitudinally through the course of disease. Each collaborating institution followed its own protocols to collect whole blood in K2EDTA tubes. For TCRbeta analysis, collaborator samples were shipped as frozen whole blood, as isolated PBMCs, or as DNA extracted from either sample type. The receptor was isolated from a man aged 45 to 65 with COVID-19, enrolled during active disease. The receptor chain draws on TRBV5-1 and TRBJ1-1; 7 bases in between match TRBD1. Specimen: peripheral blood. Read as DNA, the sequence is TGCGCCAGCAGCCCCTGGACAGGAGGATTGATGAACACTGAAGCTTTCTTT. Translated, it gives CASSPWTGGLMNTEAFF.